These 3 T cell receptor beta chains were sequenced from one sample in a study of blood T cell repertoires in COVID-19. TCRdb's copy holds only in-frame clones and misses some; the assay was immunoSEQ multiplex PCR. The repertoire consists of under 200,000 clones, with under 85% occurring once and the leading ten covering approximately 3%. Sequenced input: peripheral blood. The receptors come from a man between 65 and 79 years old with acute or convalescent COVID-19.

The rearrangement uses TRBV18 and TRBJ1-2; possibly TRBD1 for D (5 bases). This CDR3 comprises 13 residues. From germline, CDR1 is KGHSH and CDR2 LQKENI. V was clipped by 3 bases and J by 4 bases, with 9 bases between them. DNA of the CDR3: TGTGCCAGCTCACCGACAGATGTCTATGGCTACACCTTC. It translates to CASSPTDVYGYTF. Variable domain in full (rest from reference TRBV18 and TRBJ1-2): NAGVMQNPRHLVRRRGQEARLRCSPMKGHSHVYWYRQLPEEGLKFMVYLQKENIIDESGMPKERFSAEFPKEGPSILRIQQVVRGDSAAYFCASSPTDVYGYTFGSGTRLTVV.

The chain links TRBV2 to TRBJ1-4; 10 bases fit TRBD1. V shed 6 bases, J shed 2 bases, and the junction held 9 bases outside the gene matches. The CDR3 contains 17 residues. The germline gives CDR1 SNHLY, CDR2 FYNNEI. CDR3 DNA: TGTGCCAGCAGGGGACAGGGGCCAAACCCTACTAATGAAAAACTGTTTTTT. Its protein is CASRGQGPNPTNEKLFF.

The DNA of the CDR3 is TGTGCCAGCAGCCTATCCGGGACTACAAACACCGGGGAGCTGTTTTTT. It translates to CASSLSGTTNTGELFF. The chain employs TRBV7-3 and TRBJ2-2; TRBD2 matches at 7 bases. Germline lookup yields CDR1 SGHTA and CDR2 FQGTGA. This CDR3 region has 16 residues. The V gene end was trimmed by 5 bases and the J gene end by 2 bases; junction bases not matched to a gene: 8.